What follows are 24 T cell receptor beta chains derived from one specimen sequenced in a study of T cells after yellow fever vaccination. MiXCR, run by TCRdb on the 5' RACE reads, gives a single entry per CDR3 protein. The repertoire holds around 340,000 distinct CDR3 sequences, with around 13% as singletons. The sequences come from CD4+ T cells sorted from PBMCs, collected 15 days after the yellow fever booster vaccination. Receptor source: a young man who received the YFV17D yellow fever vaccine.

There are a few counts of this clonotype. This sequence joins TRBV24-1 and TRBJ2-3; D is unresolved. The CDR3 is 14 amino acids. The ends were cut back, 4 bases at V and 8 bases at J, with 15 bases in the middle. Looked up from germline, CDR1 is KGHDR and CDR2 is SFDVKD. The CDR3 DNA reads TGTGCCACCAGTGACCTGACCAGACCAGGTACGCAGTATTTT. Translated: CATSDLTRPGTQYF.

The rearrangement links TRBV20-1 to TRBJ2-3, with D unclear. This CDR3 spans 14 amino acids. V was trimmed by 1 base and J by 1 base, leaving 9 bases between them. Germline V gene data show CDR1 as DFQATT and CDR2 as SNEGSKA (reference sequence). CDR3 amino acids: CSARVGIGTDTQYF. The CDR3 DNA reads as TGCAGTGCTAGAGTAGGCATCGGCACAGATACGCAGTATTTT.

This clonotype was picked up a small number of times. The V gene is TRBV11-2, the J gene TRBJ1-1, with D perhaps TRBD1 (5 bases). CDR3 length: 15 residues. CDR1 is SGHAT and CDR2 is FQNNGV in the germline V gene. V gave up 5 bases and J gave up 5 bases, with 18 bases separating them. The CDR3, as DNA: TGTGCCAGCAGCCCTCAAAGGGGTGTGGGAACTGAAGCTTTCTTT. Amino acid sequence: CASSPQRGVGTEAFF.

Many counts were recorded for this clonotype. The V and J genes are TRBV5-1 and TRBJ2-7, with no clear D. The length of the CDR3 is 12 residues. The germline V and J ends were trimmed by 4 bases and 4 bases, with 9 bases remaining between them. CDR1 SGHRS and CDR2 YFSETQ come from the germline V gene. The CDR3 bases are TGCGCCAGCAGCGAGAGCCCTTACGAGCAGTACTTC. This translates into CASSESPYEQYF.

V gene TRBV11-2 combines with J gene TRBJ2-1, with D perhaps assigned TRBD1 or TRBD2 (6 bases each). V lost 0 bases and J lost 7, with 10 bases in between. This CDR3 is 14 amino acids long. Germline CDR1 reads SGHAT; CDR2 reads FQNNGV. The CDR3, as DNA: TGTGCCAGCAGCTTAGATCGGGGGCAAAATGAGCAGTTCTTC. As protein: CASSLDRGQNEQFF.

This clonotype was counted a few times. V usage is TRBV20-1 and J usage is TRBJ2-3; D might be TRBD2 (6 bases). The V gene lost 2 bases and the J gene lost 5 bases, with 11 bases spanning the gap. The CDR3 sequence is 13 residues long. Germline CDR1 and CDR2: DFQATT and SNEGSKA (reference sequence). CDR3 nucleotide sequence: TGCAGTGCTAGATCCCTGGAGGGAGATACGCAGTATTTT. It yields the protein CSARSLEGDTQYF.

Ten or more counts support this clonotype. CDR3 nucleotide sequence: TGTGCCAGCAGTTCACCCGGACAGGGAGGGAGTGGGGAGTACTTC. It codes for CASSSPGQGGSGEYF. V usage is TRBV28 and J usage is TRBJ2-7; D might be TRBD1 (8 bases). V was clipped by 4 bases and J by 11 bases, with 24 bases between them. The CDR3 loop spans 15 amino acids. Germline lookup yields CDR1 MDHEN and CDR2 SYDVKM.

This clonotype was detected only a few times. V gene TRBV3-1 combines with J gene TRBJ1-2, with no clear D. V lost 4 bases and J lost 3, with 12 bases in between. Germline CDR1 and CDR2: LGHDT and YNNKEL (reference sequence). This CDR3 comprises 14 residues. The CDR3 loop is CASSPAVGYYGYTF. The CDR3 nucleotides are TGTGCCAGCAGCCCCGCCGTGGGTTACTATGGCTACACCTTC.

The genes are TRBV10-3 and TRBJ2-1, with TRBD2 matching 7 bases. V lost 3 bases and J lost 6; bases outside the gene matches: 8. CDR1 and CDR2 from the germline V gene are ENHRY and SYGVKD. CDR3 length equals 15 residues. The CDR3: CAISEVQRGSNEQFF. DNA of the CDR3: TGTGCCATCAGTGAAGTCCAGCGGGGCTCCAATGAGCAGTTCTTC.

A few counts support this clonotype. The CDR3 region is CASSLVLTDQPQHF. The CDR3 nucleotides read TGTGCCAGCAGCTTAGTTCTCACCGATCAGCCCCAGCATTTT. V gene TRBV11-2 combines with J gene TRBJ1-5, with no clear D. CDR1 is SGHAT and CDR2 is FQNNGV in the germline V gene. The CDR3 has 14 residues. Trimming removed 1 base at V and 5 bases at J, with 9 bases between.

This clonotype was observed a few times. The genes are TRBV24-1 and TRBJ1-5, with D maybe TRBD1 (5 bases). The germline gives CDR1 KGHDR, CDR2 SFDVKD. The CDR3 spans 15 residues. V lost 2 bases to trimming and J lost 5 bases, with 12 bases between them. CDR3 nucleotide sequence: TGTGCCACCAGTGATTCCGGCAGGGACGATCAGCCCCAGCATTTT. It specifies CATSDSGRDDQPQHF.

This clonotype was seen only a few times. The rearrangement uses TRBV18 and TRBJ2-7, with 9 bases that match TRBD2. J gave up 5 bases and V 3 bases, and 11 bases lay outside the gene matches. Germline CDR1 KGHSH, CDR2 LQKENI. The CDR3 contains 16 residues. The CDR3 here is CASSPSLAGIKNEQYF. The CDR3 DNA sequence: TGTGCCAGCTCACCTTCCCTAGCGGGGATTAAGAACGAGCAGTACTTC. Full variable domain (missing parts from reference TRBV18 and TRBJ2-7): NAGVMQNPRHLVRRRGQEARLRCSPMKGHSHVYWYRQLPEEGLKFMVYLQKENIIDESGMPKERFSAEFPKEGPSILRIQQVVRGDSAAYFCASSPSLAGIKNEQYFGPGTRLTVT.

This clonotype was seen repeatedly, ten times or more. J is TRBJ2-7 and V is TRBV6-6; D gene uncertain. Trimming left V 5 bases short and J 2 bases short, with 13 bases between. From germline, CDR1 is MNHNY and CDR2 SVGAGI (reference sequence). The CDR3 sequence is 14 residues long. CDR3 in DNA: TGTGCCAGCAGTCCCCGGGCCCTAGCCTACGAGCAGTACGTC. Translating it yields CASSPRALAYEQYV.

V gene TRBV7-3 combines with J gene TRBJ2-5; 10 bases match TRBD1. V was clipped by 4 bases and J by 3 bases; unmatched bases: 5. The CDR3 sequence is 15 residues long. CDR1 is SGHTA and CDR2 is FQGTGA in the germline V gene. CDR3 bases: TGTGCCAGCAGCTCGACAGGGGGCGTAGAAGAGACCCAGTACTTC. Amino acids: CASSSTGGVEETQYF.

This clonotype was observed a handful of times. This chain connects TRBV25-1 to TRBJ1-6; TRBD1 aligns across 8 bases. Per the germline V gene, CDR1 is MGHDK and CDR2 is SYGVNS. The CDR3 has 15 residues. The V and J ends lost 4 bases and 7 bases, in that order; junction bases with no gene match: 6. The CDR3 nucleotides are TGTGCCAGCAGTGGGACCGGGACAGGCAATTCACCCCTCCACTTT. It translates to CASSGTGTGNSPLHF. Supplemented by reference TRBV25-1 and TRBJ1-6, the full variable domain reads EADIYQTPRYLVIGTGKKITLECSQTMGHDKMYWYQQDPGMELHLIHYSYGVNSTEKGDLSSESTVSRIRTEHFPLTLESARPSHTSQYLCASSGTGTGNSPLHFGNGTRLTVT.

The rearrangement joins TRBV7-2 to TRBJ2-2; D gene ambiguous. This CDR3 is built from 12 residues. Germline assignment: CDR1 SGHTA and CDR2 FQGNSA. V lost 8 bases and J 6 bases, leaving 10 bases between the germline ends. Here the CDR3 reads CASQLPPGELFF. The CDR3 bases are TGTGCCAGCCAACTCCCCCCCGGGGAGCTGTTTTTT.

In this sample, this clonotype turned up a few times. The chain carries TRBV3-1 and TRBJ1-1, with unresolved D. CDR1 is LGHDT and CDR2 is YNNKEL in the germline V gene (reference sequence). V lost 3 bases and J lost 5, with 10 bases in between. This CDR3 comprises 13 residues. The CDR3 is CASSHGRWTEAFF. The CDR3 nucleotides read TGTGCCAGCAGCCATGGTCGATGGACTGAAGCTTTCTTT.

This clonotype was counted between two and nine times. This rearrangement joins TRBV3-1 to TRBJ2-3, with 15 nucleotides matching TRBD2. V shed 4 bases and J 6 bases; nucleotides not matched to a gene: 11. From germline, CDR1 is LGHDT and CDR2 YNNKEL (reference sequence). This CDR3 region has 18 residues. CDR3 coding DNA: TGTGCCAGCAGCCCCACGGCAGGACTAGCGGGGGGGCCTGATACGCAGTATTTT. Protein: CASSPTAGLAGGPDTQYF.

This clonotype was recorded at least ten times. The CDR3 DNA reads as TGTGCCAGCAGCTTGGAACAGGGGGAGACCCAGTACTTC. Amino acids: CASSLEQGETQYF. The chain joins TRBV5-6 to TRBJ2-5, with TRBD1 identical over 7 bases. The CDR3 consists of 13 residues. V trimming: 0 bases; J trimming: 5 bases; junction bases outside the gene matches: 1. Germline CDR1 and CDR2: SGHDT and YYEEEE.

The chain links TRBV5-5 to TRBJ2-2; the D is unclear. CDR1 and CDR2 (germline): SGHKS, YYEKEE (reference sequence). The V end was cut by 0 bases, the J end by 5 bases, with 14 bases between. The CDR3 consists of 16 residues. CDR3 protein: CASSLGRQILTGELFF. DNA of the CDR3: TGTGCCAGCAGCTTGGGGCGGCAAATTCTTACCGGGGAGCTGTTTTTT.

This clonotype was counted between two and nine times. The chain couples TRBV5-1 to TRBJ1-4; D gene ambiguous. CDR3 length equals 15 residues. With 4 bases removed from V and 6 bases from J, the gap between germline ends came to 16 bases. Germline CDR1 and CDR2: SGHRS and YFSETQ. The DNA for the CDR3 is TGCGCCAGCAGCCTGGGCCCCGTAGGAGATGAAAAACTGTTTTTT. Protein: CASSLGPVGDEKLFF.

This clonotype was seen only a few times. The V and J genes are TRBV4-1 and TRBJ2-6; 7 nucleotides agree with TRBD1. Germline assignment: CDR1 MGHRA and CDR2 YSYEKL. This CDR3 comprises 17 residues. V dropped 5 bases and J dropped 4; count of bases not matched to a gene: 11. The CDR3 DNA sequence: TGCGCCAGCAGCTCGCCTCTAGGGGGACAGGGGGCCAACGTCCTGACTTTC. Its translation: CASSSPLGGQGANVLTF.

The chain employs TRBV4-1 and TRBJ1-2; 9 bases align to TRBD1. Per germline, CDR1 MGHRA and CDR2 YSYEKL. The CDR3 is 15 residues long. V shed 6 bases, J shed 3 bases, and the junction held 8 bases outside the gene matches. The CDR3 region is CASRTPDRGYYGYTF. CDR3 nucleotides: TGCGCCAGCAGGACGCCGGACAGGGGATACTATGGCTACACCTTC.

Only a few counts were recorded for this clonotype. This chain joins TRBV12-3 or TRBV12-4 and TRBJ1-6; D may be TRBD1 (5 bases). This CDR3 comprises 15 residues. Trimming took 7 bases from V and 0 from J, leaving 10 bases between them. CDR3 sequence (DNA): TGTGCCAGCAAATGGGGGGGCTCCTATAATTCACCCCTCCACTTT. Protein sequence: CASKWGGSYNSPLHF.